Reported below is one T cell receptor beta chain. V lost 8 bases to trimming and J lost 0 bases, with 16 bases between them. Germline CDR1 is SGHAT and CDR2 is FQNNGV. This CDR3 has 15 amino acids. This sample was included in a study of identical twins. Template switching (which added a universal primer site) was used, and cDNA carried unique molecular identifiers. TCRdb processed the 5' RACE reads anew with MiXCR; each CDR3 protein has one entry. The sample has around 670,000 distinct CDR3 sequences, around 6% seen once. Healthy Caucasians made up all donors. Sequenced material: naive T cells sorted from blood. The V call is TRBV11-2, the J call TRBJ2-5; D uncertain. The TCR comes from a man aged 18 to 35 in good health. CDR3 in DNA: TGTGCCAGCGGTCCTCTCGACCGGTACCAAGAGACCCAGTACTTC. Its translation: CASGPLDRYQETQYF.